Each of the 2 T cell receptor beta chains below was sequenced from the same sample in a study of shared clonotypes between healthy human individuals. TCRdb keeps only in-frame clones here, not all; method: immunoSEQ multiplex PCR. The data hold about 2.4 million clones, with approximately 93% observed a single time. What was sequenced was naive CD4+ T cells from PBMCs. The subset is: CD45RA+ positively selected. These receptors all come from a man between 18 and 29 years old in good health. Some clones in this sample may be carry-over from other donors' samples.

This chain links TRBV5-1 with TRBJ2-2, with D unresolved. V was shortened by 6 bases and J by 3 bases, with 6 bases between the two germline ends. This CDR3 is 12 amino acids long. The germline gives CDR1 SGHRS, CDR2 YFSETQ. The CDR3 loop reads CASNLDTGELFF. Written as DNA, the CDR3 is TGCGCCAGCAATCTGGACACCGGGGAGCTGTTTTTT.

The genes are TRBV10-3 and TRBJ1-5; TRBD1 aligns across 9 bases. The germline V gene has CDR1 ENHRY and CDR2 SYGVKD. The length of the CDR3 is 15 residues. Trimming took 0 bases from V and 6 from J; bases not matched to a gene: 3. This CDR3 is CAISESGQGAQPQHF. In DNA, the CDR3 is TGTGCCATCAGTGAGTCGGGACAGGGTGCTCAGCCCCAGCATTTT.